Detailed here is one T cell receptor (beta chain). The antigen is not known. Genomic DNA (from each subset) was split evenly across several immunoSEQ plates. The protocol was immunoSEQ multiplex PCR, while the TCRdb copy is restricted to in-frame clones and leaves out a portion. Among around 2.1 million clones listed, 85% to 95% were seen once. This specimen belongs to a study of shared clonotypes between healthy human individuals. Study summary: Participating donors consisted of two women and a few men aged 18 to 49. Researchers assigned three CD4 naive, three CD4 memory, two CD8 naive and one CD8 memory plate to each donor. General study points: Generation of non-shared clonotypes was less probable than generation of clonotypes shared by all four donors.

It was CD45RO-negative cells, positively selected for CCR7, that made up naive CD8 cells, with terminally differentiated effector memory CD45RA+ cells excluded. Germline assignment: CDR1 SGHAT and CDR2 FQNNGV. The ends were cut back, 2 bases at V and 5 bases at J, with 16 bases in the middle. This CDR3 has 15 residues. Sequencing input: naive CD8+ T cells from PBMCs. The chain couples TRBV11-2 to TRBJ2-7; D might be TRBD2 (6 bases). The sequence was obtained from a man younger than 35 in good health. Some clones in this sample may be carry-over from other donors' samples. The CDR3 DNA follows: TGTGCCAGCAGCTTATGGGGGGAGAGAACCCACGAGCAGTACTTC. Translated: CASSLWGERTHEQYF.